This is a list of T cell receptor beta chains from one sample in a study of blood T cells in healthy people across ages. TCRdb itself ran the 5' RACE reads through MiXCR, one entry per CDR3 protein. The sample carries around 1,800,000 distinct CDR3 sequences, approximately 40% recorded once. Material: blood. These TCRs come from a human donor in good health. Both conserved end residues are part of each CDR3. Fields, in order: J gene, D gene, clone size, V gene, CDR3 DNA, CDR3 protein. The D gene is left open where the match is weak. Clone size appears in some rows only: once, few, many, or a class for an expanded clone.

J gene: TRBJ2-7
D gene: TRBD1
clone size: -
V gene: TRBV20-1
CDR3 DNA: TGCAGTGCTAGAGTCGGACAGGGGACATCCTACGAGCAGTACTTC
CDR3 protein: CSARVGQGTSYEQYF

J gene: TRBJ2-4
D gene: -
clone size: -
V gene: TRBV29-1
CDR3 DNA: TGCAGCGTTGGCAGTTCCTACGAGCATTACTTC
CDR3 protein: CSVGSSYEHYF

J gene: TRBJ2-3
D gene: -
clone size: few
V gene: TRBV12-3/TRBV12-4
CDR3 DNA: TGTGCCAGCAGTTTGGCCGGGTATAGCACAGATACGCAGTATTTT
CDR3 protein: CASSLAGYSTDTQYF

J gene: TRBJ2-5
D gene: TRBD1
clone size: -
V gene: TRBV4-2
CDR3 DNA: TGTGCCAGCAGCGGAGGGGACAGGCTGAAAGAGACCCAGTACTTC
CDR3 protein: CASSGGDRLKETQYF

J gene: TRBJ1-1
D gene: -
clone size: -
V gene: TRBV6-6
CDR3 DNA: TGTGCCAGCAGTTACGAGGGTGGGGGTGATAACACTGAAGCTTTCTTT
CDR3 protein: CASSYEGGGDNTEAFF

J gene: TRBJ2-4
D gene: -
clone size: -
V gene: TRBV6-5
CDR3 DNA: TGTGCCAGCAGTTGGGCCCCCTCAGAGGGCAAAAACATTCAGTACTTC
CDR3 protein: CASSWAPSEGKNIQYF

J gene: TRBJ1-5
D gene: TRBD1
clone size: -
V gene: TRBV20-1
CDR3 DNA: TGCAGTGCCTTAGACAGGGTCAACATCAATCAGCCCCAGCATTTT
CDR3 protein: CSALDRVNINQPQHF

J gene: TRBJ2-3
D gene: -
clone size: few
V gene: TRBV20-1
CDR3 DNA: TGCAGTGCTAGACCCTATGGGGGCTCTCGTATAAACACAGATACGCAGTATTTT
CDR3 protein: CSARPYGGSRINTDTQYF

J gene: TRBJ2-7
D gene: -
clone size: -
V gene: TRBV4-2
CDR3 DNA: TGTGCCAACAGCCAATCCGGGGGACGGTCCCCGGGAATGAAGTCCTACGAGCAGTACTTC
CDR3 protein: CANSQSGGRSPGMKSYEQYF

J gene: TRBJ2-1
D gene: TRBD1
clone size: -
V gene: TRBV24-1
CDR3 DNA: TGTGCCACCAGTGACCCCGACAGGGGGCTGGACAATGAGCAGTTCTTC
CDR3 protein: CATSDPDRGLDNEQFF

J gene: TRBJ1-2
D gene: TRBD1
clone size: few
V gene: TRBV6-2/TRBV6-3
CDR3 DNA: TGTGCCAGCATTGACAGGGTGGAATCAGGCTACACCTTC
CDR3 protein: CASIDRVESGYTF

J gene: TRBJ2-7
D gene: TRBD1
clone size: -
V gene: TRBV20-1
CDR3 DNA: TGCAGTGCTCCAAGGACAGGGAAAGGCTACAATGAGCAGTACTTC
CDR3 protein: CSAPRTGKGYNEQYF

J gene: TRBJ2-1
D gene: TRBD1
clone size: -
V gene: TRBV19
CDR3 DNA: TGTGCCAGTAGTATCGCCGGGACAGGGGTCCCGTTCTTC
CDR3 protein: CASSIAGTGVPFF

J gene: TRBJ2-5
D gene: -
clone size: -
V gene: TRBV14
CDR3 DNA: TGTGCCAGCAGCCAATCGGCCAGGGCAGGGGAGCAGTACTTC
CDR3 protein: CASSQSARAGEQYF

J gene: TRBJ2-3
D gene: -
clone size: -
V gene: TRBV10-3
CDR3 DNA: TGTGCCATCAGTCCCAATGAGGGGCAGTATTTT
CDR3 protein: CAISPNEGQYF

J gene: TRBJ2-4
D gene: TRBD2
clone size: -
V gene: TRBV5-1
CDR3 DNA: TGCGCCAGCAGCTCGGGACTAGCGGGGTTATACAATGAGCAGTACTTC
CDR3 protein: CASSSGLAGLYNEQYF

J gene: TRBJ2-5
D gene: -
clone size: few
V gene: TRBV6-5
CDR3 DNA: TGTGCCAGCAGAATCCTCGGGAGTGCGGGTGAGACCCAGTACTTC
CDR3 protein: CASRILGSAGETQYF